The 23 T cell receptor beta chains below were found in one sample sequenced in a study of shared clonotypes between healthy human individuals. Data came from immunoSEQ multiplex PCR; TCRdb stores just in-frame clones and leaves some out. Here the sample spans a few million clones, around 93% being singletons. The specimen was naive CD4+ T cells from PBMCs. The subset: CD45RA+ positively selected. The receptor set was obtained from a man aged 18-30 years in good health. Some clones in this sample may be carry-over from other donors' samples.

Of note for this clone: Other DNA sequences of this sample code for an identical CDR3. The chain is built from TRBV7-9 and TRBJ1-1; D gene uncertain. The V gene lost 5 bases and the J gene lost 0 bases, with 7 bases spanning the gap. There are 13 residues in the CDR3. In germline, CDR1 is SEHNR, CDR2 FQNEAQ (reference sequence). In nucleotides, the CDR3 is TGTGCCAGCAGCGCCGGGATGAACACTGAAGCTTTCTTT. This translates into CASSAGMNTEAFF.

The CDR3 region has the DNA TGTGCCAGCAAAAGGGGGCTGGCCACTGAAGCTTTCTTT. It is translated as CASKRGLATEAFF. J is TRBJ1-1 and V is TRBV6-5; TRBD1 aligns across 7 bases. The CDR3 extends over 13 amino acids. Trimming at V came to 7 bases and at J to 4 bases, leaving 6 bases not matched to a gene. Germline V lookup: CDR1 MNHEY, CDR2 SVGAGI.

V is TRBV6-4 and J is TRBJ2-3; D possibly uses TRBD1 or TRBD2 (5 bases each). The CDR3 is 15 residues long. CDR1 MRHNA and CDR2 SNTAGT come from the germline V gene. V gave up 3 bases and J gave up 2 bases, with 12 bases separating them. CDR3 nucleotide sequence: TGTGCCAGCAGTGATCGGGGCAGGACCACAGATACGCAGTATTTT. Its protein is CASSDRGRTTDTQYF.

This chain connects TRBV27 to TRBJ2-7, with D perhaps matching TRBD2 (6 bases). In germline, CDR1 is MNHEY, CDR2 SMNVEV (reference sequence). V lost 0 bases and J 0 bases, leaving 9 bases between the germline ends. The CDR3 totals 15 residues. In DNA, the CDR3 is TGTGCCAGCAGTTTATCCCAGCGGGCCTCCTACGAGCAGTACTTC. It yields the protein CASSLSQRASYEQYF.

Concerning this clone itself: The sample carries other DNA sequences with the same CDR3. V is TRBV15 and J is TRBJ2-7; 7 bases fit TRBD1. V lost 0 bases and J lost 7; bases outside the gene matches: 0. The CDR3 has 12 amino acids. Germline CDR1 is LNHNV and CDR2 is YYDKDF (reference sequence). CDR3 in amino acids: CATSRDRGEQYF. The CDR3 DNA sequence: TGTGCCACCAGCAGAGACAGGGGGGAGCAGTACTTC.

The chain is built from TRBV10-3 and TRBJ2-3; 13 bases agree with TRBD2. V was clipped by 5 bases and J by 4 bases; unmatched bases: 12. This CDR3 region has 18 residues. The germline gives CDR1 ENHRY, CDR2 SYGVKD. The CDR3 bases are TGTGCCATCAGTTTCGGACAGGTACTAGCGGGAGGGGCAGATACGCAGTATTTT. As protein: CAISFGQVLAGGADTQYF.

This clone was seen a single time. The gene calls are TRBV7-8 and TRBJ1-1; D possibly corresponds to TRBD1 (5 bases). Germline values: CDR1 SGHVS, CDR2 FQNEAQ. V was shortened by 3 bases and J by 0 bases, with 11 bases between the two germline ends. The CDR3 runs 15 residues. The CDR3 protein is CASSLQGRLNTEAFF. Written as DNA, the CDR3 is TGTGCCAGCAGCTTGCAGGGAAGATTGAACACTGAAGCTTTCTTT.

This clone was counted between two and nine times. The J gene is TRBJ1-5, the V gene TRBV7-3; no reliable D call. Trimming stripped 1 base from V and 3 bases from J, with 13 bases between. The CDR3 totals 16 residues. Germline V gene lookup returns CDR1 SGHTA and CDR2 FQGTGA. Here the CDR3 reads CASSLIPGGANQPQHF. The CDR3 bases are TGTGCCAGCAGCTTAATCCCAGGAGGTGCCAATCAGCCCCAGCATTTT.

Here the CDR3 reads CASSLDSGSTQYF. The CDR3, as DNA: TGTGCCAGCAGTCTCGATAGCGGGTCTACGCAGTATTTT. The chain is built from TRBV6-4 and TRBJ2-3; 7 bases are a match to TRBD2. Germline lookup yields CDR1 MRHNA and CDR2 SNTAGT. V was pared by 5 bases and J by 8 bases, with 7 bases of the junction left unmatched. The CDR3 spans 13 residues.

The gene calls are TRBV6-1 and TRBJ2-6; 9 nucleotides line up with TRBD1. There are 15 residues in the CDR3. V dropped 7 bases and J dropped 2; count of bases not matched to a gene: 3. The germline gives CDR1 MNHNS, CDR2 SASEGT. CDR3 bases: TGTGCCAGCATAACAGGGGGCACTGGGGCCAACGTCCTGACTTTC. As protein: CASITGGTGANVLTF.

The chain carries TRBV29-1 and TRBJ2-7; the D gene is possibly TRBD1 (5 bases). The V end lost 4 bases, the J end lost 3 bases, and 13 bases lay between the germline ends. The CDR3 has 13 residues. Germline CDR1 and CDR2: SQVTM and ANQGSEA. The CDR3 region has the DNA TGCAGCGTTGGGGGCAGGGCGAACTACGAGCAGTACTTC. Translation gives CSVGGRANYEQYF.

The chain's CDR3 is CASSSHMDEQYF. The DNA of the CDR3 is TGTGCCAGTAGTTCTCACATGGACGAGCAGTACTTC. This sequence joins TRBV19 and TRBJ2-7; D not resolved. CDR3 length: 12 residues. With 5 bases removed from V and 5 bases from J, the gap between germline ends came to 10 bases. Germline V gene lookup returns CDR1 LNHDA and CDR2 SQIVND (reference sequence).

The chain combines TRBV27 with TRBJ2-7; a weak D match, TRBD2 (6 bases). Germline CDR1 is MNHEY and CDR2 is SMNVEV (reference sequence). Trimming removed 5 bases from V and 7 bases from J, with 24 bases in between. This CDR3 spans 16 amino acids. The DNA of the CDR3 is TGTGCCAGCAGTCCGACCCTCGAGGGAGGACCTAGGGAGCAGTACTTC. As protein: CASSPTLEGGPREQYF.

A remark on this clone: Germline is not matched at one junction end, which may reflect a read error. The sample contains more than one DNA sequence encoding this CDR3. The J gene is TRBJ1-1, the V gene TRBV7-2, with 7 bases aligning to TRBD1. The length of the CDR3 is 15 residues. The germline gives CDR1 SGHTA, CDR2 FQGNSA. The DNA of the CDR3 is TGTGCTAGCAGCACAGAGAGGGGGCTTAACACTGAAGCTTTCTTT. Translation: CASSTERGLNTEAFF.

Note on this clone: The same CDR3 arises from other DNA sequences in this sample as well. V usage is TRBV11-3 and J usage is TRBJ2-7; D not resolved. Germline CDR1 reads SGHNT; CDR2 reads YENEEA. V lost 1 base and J 0 bases, leaving 4 bases between the germline ends. The CDR3 totals 13 residues. This CDR3 is CASSLGGSYEQYF. CDR3 bases: TGTGCCAGCAGCTTAGGGGGCTCCTACGAGCAGTACTTC.

The CDR3, as DNA: TGTGCCAGCAGTAACGGGGGGGAAGGGAAGACTGAAGCTTTCTTT. This translates into CASSNGGEGKTEAFF. The chain employs TRBV28 and TRBJ1-1; tentative D call: TRBD1 (5 bases). This CDR3 is built from 15 residues. CDR1 and CDR2 from the germline V gene are MDHEN and SYDVKM. Deletions cut 5 bases from V and 5 bases from J, with 18 bases between.

The chain has TRBV7-9 and TRBJ1-2; no definite D call. Trimming removed 0 bases at V and 8 bases at J, with 16 bases between. Germline V gene data show CDR1 as SEHNR and CDR2 as FQNEAQ (reference sequence). The CDR3 totals 15 residues. The CDR3 sequence is CASSLALFGERGYTF. The CDR3 nucleotides read TGTGCCAGCAGCTTAGCGCTTTTTGGGGAGAGAGGCTACACCTTC.

This clone was detected once. The chain is built from TRBV5-1 and TRBJ1-2; D is undetermined. The germline CDR1 and CDR2 sequences are SGHRS and YFSETQ. The CDR3 extends over 14 amino acids. The V end lost 1 base, the J end lost 7 bases, and 14 bases lay between the germline ends. CDR3 residues: CASSLNQFKGGYTF. CDR3 DNA sequence: TGCGCCAGCAGCTTGAACCAATTCAAGGGTGGCTACACCTTC.

The V gene is TRBV5-1, the J gene TRBJ1-1; 7 bases map to TRBD1. In germline, CDR1 is SGHRS, CDR2 YFSETQ. With 4 bases clipped from V and 0 bases from J, the junction kept 6 bases outside the gene matches. The CDR3 consists of 15 residues. This CDR3 reads CASSPTGQMNTEAFF. The CDR3 DNA sequence: TGCGCCAGCAGCCCTACGGGACAGATGAACACTGAAGCTTTCTTT.

This chain uses TRBV12-5 with TRBJ2-3; D unresolved. The CDR3 runs 16 residues. Germline lookup yields CDR1 LGHNT and CDR2 FRNRAP. Trimming removed 2 bases from V and 0 bases from J, with 12 bases in between. The CDR3 is CASGLSRSLSTDTQYF. The DNA for the CDR3 is TGTGCTAGTGGTTTGAGCCGGTCGCTTAGCACAGATACGCAGTATTTT.

The chain carries TRBV9 and TRBJ2-5, with a weak D call TRBD2 (5 bases). Germline V gene sequence: CDR1 SGDLS, CDR2 YYNGEE. The CDR3 sequence is 15 residues long. The germline V and J ends were trimmed by 0 bases and 1 base, with 10 bases remaining between them. This chain's CDR3 is CASSVGVALQETQYF. CDR3 nucleotide sequence: TGTGCCAGCAGCGTAGGGGTAGCGCTCCAAGAGACCCAGTACTTC.

The chain recombines TRBV7-9 with TRBJ2-7, with unresolved D. Germline lookup yields CDR1 SEHNR and CDR2 FQNEAQ (reference sequence). The CDR3 is made up of 16 amino acids. The V end lost 5 bases, the J end lost 0 bases, and 17 bases lay between the germline ends. Written as DNA, the CDR3 is TGTGCCAGCAGCCCACCTGGTGGGCGGATCTCCTACGAGCAGTACTTC. It encodes CASSPPGGRISYEQYF.

This clone was seen a handful of times. The chain is built from TRBV27 and TRBJ1-1; weak D call: TRBD1 (5 bases). V gave up 6 bases and J gave up 6 bases, with 11 bases separating them. Germline V gives CDR1 MNHEY, CDR2 SMNVEV (reference sequence). CDR3 length equals 12 residues. The CDR3 bases are TGTGCCAGCAGGGACCGGGGACCTGAAGCTTTCTTT. Its translation is CASRDRGPEAFF.